Listed below are T cell receptor beta chains from one sample, sequenced in a study of blood T cell repertoires in COVID-19. Data came from immunoSEQ multiplex PCR; TCRdb stores just in-frame clones and leaves some out. The sample has a few hundred thousand clones, around 84% seen once; the top ten hold approximately 3.6%. Sequenced sample: peripheral blood. The source of these receptors is a woman aged 18 to 35 with acute or convalescent COVID-19. Both conserved end residues are part of each CDR3. Fields, in order: V gene, D gene, clone size, J gene, CDR3 protein, CDR3 DNA. The D gene is left open where the match is weak. Not all rows give a size; the values are once, few, many and, for expanded clones, a class.

TRBV24-1,NA,once,TRBJ1-5,CATSDLTDNQPQHF,TGTGCCACCAGTGACCTGACAGATAATCAGCCCCAGCATTTT
TRBV2,TRBD1,NA,TRBJ1-5,CASSRDRVNQPQHF,TGTGCCAGCTCCCGGGACAGGGTAAATCAGCCCCAGCATTTT
TRBV27,TRBD2,NA,TRBJ2-7,CASSSFLAGAVYEQYF,TGTGCCAGCAGTTCTTTTCTAGCGGGAGCCGTGTACGAGCAGTACTTC
TRBV7-2,NA,NA,TRBJ2-7,CASSPFGQSSYEQYF,TGTGCCAGCAGCCCCTTTGGACAGTCCTCCTACGAGCAGTACTTC
TRBV4-1,TRBD2,NA,TRBJ2-1,CASSPVTGTSATYNEQFF,TGCGCCAGCAGCCCTGTAACAGGTACTAGCGCCACTTACAATGAGCAGTTCTTC
TRBV29-1,TRBD1,NA,TRBJ2-2,CSVDAGTATNTGELFF,TGCAGCGTTGACGCCGGGACAGCCACGAACACCGGGGAGCTGTTTTTT
TRBV19,NA,few,TRBJ1-1,CASIERGSAFF,TGTGCCAGTATAGAAAGGGGGTCGGCTTTCTTT
TRBV11-2,TRBD2,NA,TRBJ2-7,CASSFLAGGPYEQYF,TGTGCCAGCAGCTTCCTAGCGGGAGGGCCCTACGAGCAGTACTTC
TRBV20-1,TRBD1,NA,TRBJ2-7,CSASSGTGENEQYF,TGCAGTGCTAGTTCCGGGACAGGGGAGAACGAGCAGTACTTC
TRBV7-2,NA,NA,TRBJ1-5,CASSRGAGYQPQHF,TGTGCCAGCAGCCGGGGGGCAGGGTATCAGCCCCAGCATTTT
TRBV5-1,TRBD1,NA,TRBJ1-4,CASSDQATGSNEKLFF,TGCGCCAGCAGTGACCAGGCGACAGGGTCTAATGAAAAACTGTTTTTT
TRBV7-2,NA,NA,TRBJ2-1,CASSLLTYNEQFF,TGTGCCAGCAGCTTACTTACCTACAATGAGCAGTTCTTC
TRBV29-1,NA,NA,TRBJ2-3,CSVPGDTQYF,TGCAGCGTGCCCGGAGATACGCAGTATTTT
TRBV10-3,TRBD2,NA,TRBJ2-7,CAITPRGGKTYEQYF,TGTGCCATCACGCCTCGGGGGGGGAAAACCTACGAGCAGTACTTC
TRBV11-2,NA,once,TRBJ2-5,CASRKQGWETQYF,TGTGCCAGCAGGAAACAGGGATGGGAGACCCAGTACTTC
TRBV30,NA,NA,TRBJ1-2,CAWSLAGVIYGYTF,TGTGCCTGGAGTTTGGCCGGGGTAATCTATGGCTACACCTTC
TRBV11-2,NA,once,TRBJ1-2,CASSRGGWEFQGYTF,TGTGCCAGCAGCCGCGGAGGGTGGGAGTTTCAAGGCTACACCTTC
TRBV6-6,NA,NA,TRBJ2-2,CASRLQGRPGELFF,TGTGCCAGCAGGCTACAGGGTCGCCCCGGGGAGCTGTTTTTT
TRBV24-1,NA,NA,TRBJ1-2,CATSEGEAYGYTF,TGTGCCACCAGTGAAGGGGAGGCTTATGGCTACACCTTC
TRBV10-1,TRBD2,NA,TRBJ2-7,CPGRARPYEQYF,TGCCCCGGGAGGGCGAGGCCCTACGAGCAGTACTTC
TRBV5-1,TRBD1,once,TRBJ1-2,CASSLETGSFNYGYTF,TGCGCCAGCAGCTTGGAGACAGGGAGTTTTAACTATGGCTACACCTTC
TRBV29-1,TRBD1,NA,TRBJ2-2,CSVATGETGELFF,TGCAGCGTTGCAACAGGGGAAACCGGGGAGCTGTTTTTT
TRBV27,TRBD2,NA,TRBJ2-3,CASSFLGREDTQYF,TGTGCCAGCAGTTTTTTGGGGAGGGAAGATACGCAGTATTTT
TRBV6-1,NA,NA,TRBJ2-4,CASSEGRTSTAKNIQYF,TGTGCCAGCAGTGAAGGGAGGACTTCCACAGCCAAAAACATTCAGTACTTC
TRBV7-2,TRBD2,NA,TRBJ2-2,CASSPGLAGGSGELFF,TGTGCCAGCAGCCCCGGACTAGCGGGGGGGTCCGGGGAGCTGTTTTTT
TRBV28,NA,NA,TRBJ1-5,CASATGGLNQPQHF,TGTGCCAGCGCCACCGGGGGACTGAATCAGCCCCAGCATTTT
TRBV7-3,TRBD1,NA,TRBJ1-1,CASSFGTGMGAFF,TGTGCCAGCAGCTTTGGGACAGGGATGGGAGCTTTCTTT
TRBV9,TRBD2,NA,TRBJ2-5,CASSGPGGETQYF,TGTGCCAGCAGCGGACCGGGGGGGGAGACCCAGTACTTC
TRBV4-1,TRBD1,NA,TRBJ2-2,CASSPATGPGELFF,TGCGCCAGCAGCCCTGCGACAGGGCCCGGGGAGCTGTTTTTT
TRBV11-1,NA,few,TRBJ1-1,CASSDTGDGYTEAFF,TGTGCCAGCAGCGATACCGGAGACGGATACACTGAAGCTTTCTTT
TRBV28,NA,NA,TRBJ1-1,CASSTTGQNTEAFF,TGTGCCAGCAGTACTACAGGGCAGAACACTGAAGCTTTCTTT
TRBV11-3,TRBD2,NA,TRBJ2-1,CASSLDPSASGTNEQFF,TGTGCCAGCAGCTTAGATCCCTCAGCTAGCGGGACCAATGAGCAGTTCTTC
TRBV27,NA,NA,TRBJ1-1,CASTPRGGGHTEAFF,TGTGCCAGCACCCCCCGGGGCGGGGGACACACTGAAGCTTTCTTT
TRBV6-4,TRBD2,many,TRBJ2-3,CASSGTSGTDTQYF,TGTGCCAGCAGTGGGACTAGCGGCACAGATACGCAGTATTTT
TRBV5-1,TRBD1,NA,TRBJ2-5,CASSQGDQETQYF,TGCGCCAGCAGCCAGGGGGACCAAGAGACCCAGTACTTC
TRBV25-1,TRBD2,NA,TRBJ2-7,CASSELAGDYEQYF,TGTGCCAGCAGTGAACTAGCGGGAGACTACGAGCAGTACTTC
TRBV5-1,TRBD2,NA,TRBJ2-5,CASSHGEGRETQYF,TGCGCCAGCAGCCACGGGGAGGGAAGGGAGACCCAGTACTTC
TRBV3-1/TRBV3-2,NA,NA,TRBJ2-3,CASSQVGGAVDTQYF,TGTGCCAGCAGCCAAGTGGGGGGGGCTGTAGATACGCAGTATTTT
TRBV30,TRBD1,NA,TRBJ2-2,CAWGHRGTGELFF,TGTGCCTGGGGACACAGGGGAACCGGGGAGCTGTTTTTT
TRBV2,TRBD1,NA,TRBJ2-7,CASRKDRASSYEQYF,TGTGCCAGCAGAAAAGACAGGGCCAGCTCCTACGAGCAGTACTTC
TRBV19,TRBD1,NA,TRBJ2-3,CASSDQGVGTDTQYF,TGTGCCAGTAGTGACCAGGGGGTTGGCACAGATACGCAGTATTTT
TRBV5-6,NA,NA,TRBJ1-2,CASSFQGTTPFYGYTF,TGTGCCAGCAGCTTCCAGGGGACAACCCCCTTCTATGGCTACACCTTC